One sample yielded the 10 T cell receptor beta chains listed below, sequenced in a study of post-analysis software for immune sequencing data. The study, taken as a whole, reports: Patients had higher frequencies than controls of about five TRBV segments, including TRBV5-6, TRBV5-1 and TRBV20-1.

These receptors' targets are unknown. Carried by the TCR beta cDNA libraries were unique molecular identifiers. Each CDR3 protein gets one entry after TCRdb re-called the PCR reads with MiXCR. Of 350,000 to 450,000 distinct CDR3 sequences in the sample, around 33% were seen once. The sample taken for sequencing was blood. The receptors come from a girl aged 5-17 years with multiple sclerosis.

This chain connects TRBV9 to TRBJ2-7; TRBD1 aligns across 12 bases. Germline lookup yields CDR1 SGDLS and CDR2 YYNGEE. This CDR3 is 19 amino acids long. The V segment lost 0 bases and the J segment 1 base; nucleotides outside the gene matches: 11. CDR3 protein: CASSVGPTGTGGKSYEQYF. The CDR3 region has the DNA TGTGCCAGCAGCGTAGGCCCCACCGGGACAGGGGGCAAGTCCTACGAGCAGTACTTC. Full variable domain (rest looked up from reference TRBV9 and TRBJ2-7): DSGVTQTPKHLITATGQRVTLRCSPRSGDLSVYWYQQSLDQGLQFLIQYYNGEERAKGNILERFSAQQFPDLHSELNLSSLELGDSALYFCASSVGPTGTGGKSYEQYFGPGTRLTVT.

With respect to this clonotype: Sequence at one end of the junction differs from germline and may be a read error. The rearrangement uses TRBV5-6 and TRBJ1-1; tentative D call: TRBD1 (5 bases). This CDR3 has 15 residues. CDR1 and CDR2 from the germline V gene are SGHDT and YYEEEE. CDR3 coding DNA: TGTGCCAGCAGCTGGGGGGTCGGGGGAAACACTGAAGTTTTCTTT. Its protein is CASSWGVGGNTEVFF.

In this sample, this clonotype turned up a few times. The chain carries TRBV5-6 and TRBJ2-1, with TRBD2 identical over 10 bases. Losses at the gene ends were 1 base for V and 6 bases for J; bases not matched to a gene: 4. Germline-derived CDR1 and CDR2 are SGHDT and YYEEEE. The CDR3 is made up of 15 amino acids. This chain's CDR3 is CASSLSGGARNEQFF. As DNA, the CDR3 is TGTGCCAGCAGCTTGAGCGGGGGGGCTCGCAATGAGCAGTTCTTC.

The rearrangement links TRBV4-3 to TRBJ2-7; a possible D gene is TRBD2 (6 bases). Looked up from germline, CDR1 is LGHNA and CDR2 is YSLEER. This CDR3 spans 16 amino acids. Trimming removed 3 bases at V and 0 bases at J, with 15 bases between. The CDR3 reads CASSHQKRVLSYEQYF. The DNA of the CDR3 is TGCGCCAGCAGCCACCAAAAGCGGGTCCTCTCCTACGAGCAGTACTTC.

This chain uses TRBV7-2 with TRBJ2-1, with 13 bases identical to TRBD2. Germline CDR1 and CDR2: SGHTA and FQGNSA. This CDR3 has 15 residues. V was pared by 6 bases and J by 8 bases, with 7 bases of the junction left unmatched. This CDR3 is CASRPTSGGAYEQFF. CDR3 DNA sequence: TGTGCCAGCAGACCTACTAGCGGGGGGGCCTATGAGCAGTTCTTC.

This clonotype has just a few counts. V and J are TRBV20-1 and TRBJ2-7; D may correspond to TRBD1 or TRBD2 (6 bases each). The germline gives CDR1 DFQATT, CDR2 SNEGSKA (reference sequence). V was cut by 3 bases and J by 2 bases, with 14 bases left in between. The CDR3 has 14 amino acids. The CDR3 DNA sequence: TGCAGTGCTAGCAGGGGCGGGGAGGCCTACGAGCAGTACTTC. As protein: CSASRGGEAYEQYF.

This clonotype has more than one count but fewer than ten. This chain joins TRBV7-2 and TRBJ2-3; 7 nucleotides agree with TRBD2. Germline V gives CDR1 SGHTA, CDR2 FQGNSA. J gave up 4 bases and V 5 bases, and 12 bases lay outside the gene matches. The CDR3 is 16 amino acids. The DNA of the CDR3 is TGTGCCAGCAGCCATAGGCGGGGGTTGAGGGCAGATACGCAGTATTTT. Its protein is CASSHRRGLRADTQYF.

This clonotype was seen more than once but under ten times. J is TRBJ2-5 and V is TRBV27; 8 positions match TRBD1. TRBJ2-7 explains the end of the DNA better; the J call may be wrong. The CDR3 has 14 amino acids. CDR1 and CDR2 (germline): MNHEY, SMNVEV (reference sequence). The CDR3 sequence: CASSSSGTGHEQYF. In DNA form, the CDR3 reads TGTGCCAGCAGTTCCTCCGGGACAGGCCACGAGCAGTACTTC.

This clonotype was seen more than once but under ten times. V usage is TRBV7-8 and J usage is TRBJ1-2, with D unclear. The CDR3 is 15 amino acids. The ends were cut back, 5 bases at V and 6 bases at J, with 19 bases in the middle. Germline loops: CDR1 SGHVS, CDR2 FQNEAQ. This CDR3 is CASSVVEIGVDGYTF. In DNA, the CDR3 is TGTGCCAGCAGCGTAGTTGAAATCGGAGTCGATGGCTACACCTTC.

The chain uses TRBV4-1 and TRBJ1-5, with unresolved D. Trimming took 4 bases from V and 3 from J, leaving 16 bases between them. The CDR3 runs 16 residues. The germline CDR1 and CDR2 sequences are MGHRA and YSYEKL. The CDR3 region is CASSPFSGRINQPQHF. CDR3 nucleotides: TGCGCCAGCAGCCCCTTCTCAGGAAGGATCAATCAGCCCCAGCATTTT.